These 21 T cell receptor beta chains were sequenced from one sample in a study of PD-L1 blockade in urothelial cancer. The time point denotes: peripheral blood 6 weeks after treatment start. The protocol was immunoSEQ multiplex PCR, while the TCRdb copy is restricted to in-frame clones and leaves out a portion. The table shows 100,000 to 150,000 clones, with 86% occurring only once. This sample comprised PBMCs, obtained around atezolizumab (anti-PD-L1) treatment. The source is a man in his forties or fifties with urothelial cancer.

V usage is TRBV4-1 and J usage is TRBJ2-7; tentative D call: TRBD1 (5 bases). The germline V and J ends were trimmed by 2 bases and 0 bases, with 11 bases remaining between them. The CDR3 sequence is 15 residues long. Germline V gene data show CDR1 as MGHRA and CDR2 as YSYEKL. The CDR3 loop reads CASSQSDTPSYEQYF. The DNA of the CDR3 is TGCGCCAGCAGCCAATCGGACACCCCCTCCTACGAGCAGTACTTC.

Here the CDR3 DNA reads TGTGCCAGCAGTTTAATAGTAGGACAGGGGGCTAAGTTTGGTGAAAAACTGTTTTTT. Amino acid sequence: CASSLIVGQGAKFGEKLFF. This chain uses TRBV27 with TRBJ1-4; 11 nucleotides agree with TRBD1. The CDR3 is 19 residues long. The J segment lost 7 bases and the V segment lost 2 bases, leaving 15 bases of the junction unmatched. CDR1 is MNHEY and CDR2 is SMNVEV in the germline V gene (reference sequence).

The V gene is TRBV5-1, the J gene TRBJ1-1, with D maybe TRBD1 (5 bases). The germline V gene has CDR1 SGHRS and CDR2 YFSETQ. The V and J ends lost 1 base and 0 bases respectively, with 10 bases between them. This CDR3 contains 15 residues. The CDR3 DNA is TGCGCCAGCAGCTTGACCCAGGGCATGAACACTGAAGCTTTCTTT. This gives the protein CASSLTQGMNTEAFF.

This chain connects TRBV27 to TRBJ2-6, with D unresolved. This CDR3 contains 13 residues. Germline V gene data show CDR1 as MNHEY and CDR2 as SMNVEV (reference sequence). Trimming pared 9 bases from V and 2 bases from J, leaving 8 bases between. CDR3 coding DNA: TGTGCCAGTAGACTGGCTGGGGCCAACGTCCTGACTTTC. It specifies CASRLAGANVLTF.

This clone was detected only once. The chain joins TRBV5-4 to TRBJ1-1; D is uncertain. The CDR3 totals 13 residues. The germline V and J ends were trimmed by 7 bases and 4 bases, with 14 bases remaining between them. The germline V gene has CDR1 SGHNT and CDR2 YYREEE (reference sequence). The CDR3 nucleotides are TGTGCCAGCGGACCGGAGGGTTTCACTGAAGCTTTCTTT. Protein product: CASGPEGFTEAFF.

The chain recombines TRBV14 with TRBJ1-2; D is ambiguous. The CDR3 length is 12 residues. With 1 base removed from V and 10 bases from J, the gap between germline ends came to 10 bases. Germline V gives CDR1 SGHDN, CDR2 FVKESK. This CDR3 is CASSQGPFHYTF. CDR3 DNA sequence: TGTGCCAGCAGCCAAGGGCCCTTCCACTACACCTTC.

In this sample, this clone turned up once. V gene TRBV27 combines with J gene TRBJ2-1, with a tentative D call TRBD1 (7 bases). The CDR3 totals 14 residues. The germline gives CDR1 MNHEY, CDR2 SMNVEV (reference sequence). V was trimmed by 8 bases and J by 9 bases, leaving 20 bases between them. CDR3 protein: CASGHPGQRVEQFF. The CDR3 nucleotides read TGTGCCAGCGGGCACCCGGGACAGCGGGTTGAGCAGTTCTTC.

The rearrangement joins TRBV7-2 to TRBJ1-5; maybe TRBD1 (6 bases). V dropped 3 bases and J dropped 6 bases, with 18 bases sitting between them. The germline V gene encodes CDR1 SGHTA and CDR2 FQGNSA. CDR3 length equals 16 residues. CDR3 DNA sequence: TGTGCCAGCAGCTTTACAGCGAGGACAGTTGGTCAGCCCCAGCATTTT. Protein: CASSFTARTVGQPQHF.

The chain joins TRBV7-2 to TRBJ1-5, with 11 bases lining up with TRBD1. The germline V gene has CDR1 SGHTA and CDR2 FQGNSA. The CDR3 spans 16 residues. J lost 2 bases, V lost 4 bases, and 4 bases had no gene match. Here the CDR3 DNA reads TGTGCCAGCAGCTGGACAGGGGGCAGTGGCAATCAGCCCCAGCATTTT. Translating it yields CASSWTGGSGNQPQHF.

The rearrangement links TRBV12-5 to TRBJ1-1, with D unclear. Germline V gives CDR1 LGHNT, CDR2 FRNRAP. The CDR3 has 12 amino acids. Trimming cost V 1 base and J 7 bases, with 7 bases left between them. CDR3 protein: CASGLGRVEAFF. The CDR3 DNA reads TGTGCTAGTGGTTTGGGACGGGTTGAAGCTTTCTTT.

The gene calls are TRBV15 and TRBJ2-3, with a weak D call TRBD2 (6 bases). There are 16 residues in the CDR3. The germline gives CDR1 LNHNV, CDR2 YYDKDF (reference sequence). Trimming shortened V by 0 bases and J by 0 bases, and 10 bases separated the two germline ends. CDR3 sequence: CATSRDLAGSTDTQYF. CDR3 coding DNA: TGTGCCACCAGCAGAGATTTGGCGGGAAGCACAGATACGCAGTATTTT.

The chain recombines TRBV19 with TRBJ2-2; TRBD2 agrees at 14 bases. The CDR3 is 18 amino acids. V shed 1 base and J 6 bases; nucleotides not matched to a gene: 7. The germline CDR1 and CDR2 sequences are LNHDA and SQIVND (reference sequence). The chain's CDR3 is CASSIVGLAGVRPGELFF. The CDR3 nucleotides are TGTGCCAGTAGTATAGTGGGACTAGCGGGAGTAAGGCCCGGGGAGCTGTTTTTT.

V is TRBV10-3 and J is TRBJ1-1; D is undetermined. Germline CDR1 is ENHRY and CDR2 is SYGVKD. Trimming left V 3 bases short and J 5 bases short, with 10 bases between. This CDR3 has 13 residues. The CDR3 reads CAISDGFRTEAFF. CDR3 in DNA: TGTGCCATCAGTGACGGGTTTCGGACTGAAGCTTTCTTT.

CDR3 nucleotide sequence: TGTGCCACCAGCCTAGCGGCAAGGTACCAAGAGACCCAGTACTTC. Amino acids: CATSLAARYQETQYF. The chain has TRBV15 and TRBJ2-5, with 7 nucleotides matching TRBD2. The CDR3 is 15 residues long. The V segment lost 5 bases and the J segment 0 bases; nucleotides outside the gene matches: 6. CDR1 and CDR2 from the germline V gene are LNHNV and YYDKDF (reference sequence).

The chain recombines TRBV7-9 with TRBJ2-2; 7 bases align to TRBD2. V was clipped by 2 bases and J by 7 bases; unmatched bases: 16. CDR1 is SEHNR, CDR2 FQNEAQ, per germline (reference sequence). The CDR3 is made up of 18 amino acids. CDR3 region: CASSLIIMWRERHGELFF. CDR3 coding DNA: TGTGCCAGCAGCTTAATAATAATGTGGCGGGAGAGGCACGGGGAGCTGTTTTTT.

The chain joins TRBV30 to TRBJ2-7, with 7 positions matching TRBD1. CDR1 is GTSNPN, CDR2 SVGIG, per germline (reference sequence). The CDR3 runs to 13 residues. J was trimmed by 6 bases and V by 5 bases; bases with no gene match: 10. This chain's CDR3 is CAWGHRGVSEQYF. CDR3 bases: TGTGCCTGGGGGCACAGGGGTGTCTCCGAGCAGTACTTC.

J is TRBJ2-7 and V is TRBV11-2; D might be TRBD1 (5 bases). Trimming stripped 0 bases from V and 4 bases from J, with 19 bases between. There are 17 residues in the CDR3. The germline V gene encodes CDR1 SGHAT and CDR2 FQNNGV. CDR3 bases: TGTGCCAGCAGCTTAGATACGGGCAGGGTGGGTAGGTACGAGCAGTACTTC. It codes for CASSLDTGRVGRYEQYF.

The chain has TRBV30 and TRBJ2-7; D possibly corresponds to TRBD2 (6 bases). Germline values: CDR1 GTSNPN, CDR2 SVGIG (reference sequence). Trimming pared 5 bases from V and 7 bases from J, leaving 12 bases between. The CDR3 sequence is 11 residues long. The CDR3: CAWSSGREQYF. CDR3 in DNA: TGTGCCTGGTCATCAGGGAGGGAGCAGTACTTC.

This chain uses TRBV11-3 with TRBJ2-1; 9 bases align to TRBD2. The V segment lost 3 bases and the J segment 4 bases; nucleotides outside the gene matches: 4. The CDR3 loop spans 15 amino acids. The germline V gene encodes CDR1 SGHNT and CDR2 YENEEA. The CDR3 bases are TGTGCCAGCAGCTTCGCTAGCGGGGTATACAATGAGCAGTTCTTC. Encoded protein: CASSFASGVYNEQFF.

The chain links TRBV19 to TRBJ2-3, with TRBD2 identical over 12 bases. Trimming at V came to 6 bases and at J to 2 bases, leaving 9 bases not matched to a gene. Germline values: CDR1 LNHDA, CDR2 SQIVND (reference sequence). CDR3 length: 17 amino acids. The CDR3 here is CASRRTSGVTNTDTQYF. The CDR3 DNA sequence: TGTGCCAGTAGGAGGACTAGCGGGGTCACGAACACAGATACGCAGTATTTT.

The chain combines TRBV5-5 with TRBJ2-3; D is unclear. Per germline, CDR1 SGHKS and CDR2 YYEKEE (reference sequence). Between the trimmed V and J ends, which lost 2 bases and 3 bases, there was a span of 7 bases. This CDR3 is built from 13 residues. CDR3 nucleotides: TGTGCCAGCAGCTTCCGCGCGACAGATACGCAGTATTTT. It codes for CASSFRATDTQYF.